This T cell receptor beta chain appears in the sequencing data of a study of blood T cell repertoires in COVID-19. Study-level information: Donors in the United States, Italy and Spain gave samples during acute or convalescent COVID-19. PBMCs, B-cell-depleted T cells, or T cells provided the cDNA or gDNA that made up the material.

The J segment lost 3 bases and the V segment lost 1 base, leaving 4 bases of the junction unmatched. The V gene's germline CDR1 is LGHNA and CDR2 YSLEER. The CDR3 is made up of 17 amino acids. One Seattle source followed patients from active infection through their disease course. Some clones are missing from TCRdb's copy, which holds only in-frame ones; the method was immunoSEQ multiplex PCR. The repertoire holds under 250,000 clones, about 91% seen once, with about 6.7% in the top ten. The sequenced material came from peripheral blood. V and J are TRBV4-3 and TRBJ2-3; the match to TRBD2 covers 13 bases. The sequence was collected from a woman aged 30 to 39 with COVID-19, enrolled during active disease. The CDR3 here is CASSQVLAGGPTDTQYF. The DNA for the CDR3 is TGCGCCAGCAGCCAAGTACTAGCGGGAGGGCCGACAGATACGCAGTATTTT.